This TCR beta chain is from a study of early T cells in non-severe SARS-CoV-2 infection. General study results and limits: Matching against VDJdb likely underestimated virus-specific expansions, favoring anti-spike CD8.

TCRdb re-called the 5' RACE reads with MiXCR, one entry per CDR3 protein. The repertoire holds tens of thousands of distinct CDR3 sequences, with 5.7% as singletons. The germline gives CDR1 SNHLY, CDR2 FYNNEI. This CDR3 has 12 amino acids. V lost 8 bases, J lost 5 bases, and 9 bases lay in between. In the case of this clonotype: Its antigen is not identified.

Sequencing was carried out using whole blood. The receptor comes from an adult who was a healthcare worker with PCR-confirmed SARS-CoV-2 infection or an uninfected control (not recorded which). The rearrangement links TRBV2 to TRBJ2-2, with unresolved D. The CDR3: CASEVGTGELFF. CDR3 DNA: TGTGCCAGCGAGGTGGGAACCGGGGAGCTGTTTTTT.